These T cell receptor beta chains were read from a single sample in a study of metastatic and nonmetastatic thyroid tumors. TCRdb used MiXCR to call clones anew from the PCR reads. The table records about 69,000 clones, 14% of them present only once. Material for sequencing was blood. The receptors here all came from a male donor with papillary thyroid cancer or a benign thyroid nodule (not recorded which). Some clones in this sample may be carry-over from other donors' samples. Both conserved end residues are part of each CDR3. A D gene is named only where the DNA matches it firmly. Clone size is stated in some rows and not others, as once, few, many or a class when expanded.

clone size: many
V gene: TRBV20-1
D gene: .
J gene: TRBJ2-1
CDR3 DNA: TGCAGTGCTAATGACCTCCTTGCCGATGAGCAGTTCTTC
CDR3 protein: CSANDLLADEQFF

clone size: many
V gene: TRBV7-9
D gene: .
J gene: TRBJ1-1
CDR3 DNA: TGTGCCAGCAGCTTAGAACAGGGAAACGCTGAAGCTTTCTTT
CDR3 protein: CASSLEQGNAEAFF

clone size: many
V gene: TRBV6-1
D gene: TRBD1
J gene: TRBJ1-6
CDR3 DNA: TGTGCCAGCAGCGGGGACAGGGTTAGCTCACCCCTCCACTTT
CDR3 protein: CASSGDRVSSPLHF

clone size: many
V gene: TRBV9
D gene: .
J gene: TRBJ2-3
CDR3 DNA: TGTGCCAGCAGCGTAAGGGGCATCGGATTTGAGACAGATACGCAGTATTTT
CDR3 protein: CASSVRGIGFETDTQYF

clone size: .
V gene: TRBV27
D gene: TRBD2
J gene: TRBJ2-1
CDR3 DNA: TGTGCCAGCATTTCGTCAGCGGGACCCCCCGCTTACAATGAGCAGTTCTTC
CDR3 protein: CASISSAGPPAYNEQFF

clone size: .
V gene: TRBV28
D gene: .
J gene: TRBJ2-7
CDR3 DNA: TGTGCCAGCATTTACTACGGTGAGCAGTACTTC
CDR3 protein: CASIYYGEQYF

clone size: many
V gene: TRBV28
D gene: TRBD1
J gene: TRBJ1-1
CDR3 DNA: TGTGCCAGCAGTCCAGGGGGACGGTCAAACACTGAAGCTTTCTTT
CDR3 protein: CASSPGGRSNTEAFF

clone size: many
V gene: TRBV25-1
D gene: .
J gene: TRBJ1-3
CDR3 DNA: TGTGCCAGCAGTGAATATCAGGGAGGGAACACCATATATTTT
CDR3 protein: CASSEYQGGNTIYF

clone size: many
V gene: TRBV29-1
D gene: TRBD2
J gene: TRBJ2-5
CDR3 DNA: TGCAGCGCACGCACTAGCGGCCAAGAGACCCAGTACTTC
CDR3 protein: CSARTSGQETQYF

clone size: many
V gene: TRBV12-3/TRBV12-4
D gene: TRBD2
J gene: TRBJ2-7
CDR3 DNA: TGTGCCAGCAGGGAGACTAGCGGGAGGAACTACGAGCAGTACTTC
CDR3 protein: CASRETSGRNYEQYF

clone size: .
V gene: TRBV10-1
D gene: .
J gene: TRBJ2-7
CDR3 DNA: TGCGCCAGCCCCGGTGTCTGGCACCTACCCCACTACGAGCAGTACTTC
CDR3 protein: CASPGVWHLPHYEQYF